The 16 T cell receptor beta chains below all came from one sample that was sequenced in a study of response to subunit inactivated influenza vaccine. TCRdb reprocessed the RT-PCR reads via MiXCR and lists one record per CDR3 protein. Altogether hundreds of thousands of distinct CDR3 sequences are present, about 11% being singletons, with the ten largest covering about 10%. The sequencing used PBMCs from blood, collected on the day of vaccination. These receptors were taken from a man aged 45 to 65 who received an inactivated influenza vaccine.

This clonotype has just a few counts. The rearrangement uses TRBV9 and TRBJ2-7; D is unresolved. The CDR3 runs to 14 residues. The germline CDR1 and CDR2 sequences are SGDLS and YYNGEE. V gave up 4 bases and J gave up 3 bases, with 14 bases separating them. CDR3 in DNA: TGTGCCAGCAGCCCGCGTAGGTCTGACTACGAGCAGTACTTC. Translated: CASSPRRSDYEQYF.

There are a few counts of this clonotype. The chain has TRBV5-1 and TRBJ1-4; D is ambiguous. Deletions cut 1 base from V and 3 bases from J, with 7 bases between. CDR1 SGHRS and CDR2 YFSETQ come from the germline V gene. The CDR3 has 14 amino acids. In nucleotides, the CDR3 is TGCGCCAGCAGCTTGTCGGGATCTAATGAAAAACTGTTTTTT. Protein sequence: CASSLSGSNEKLFF.

This clonotype occurred many times. The rearrangement joins TRBV20-1 to TRBJ2-1; tentative D call: TRBD1 (6 bases). Trimming shortened V by 5 bases and J by 7 bases, and 18 bases separated the two germline ends. The CDR3 spans 14 residues. Per germline, CDR1 DFQATT and CDR2 SNEGSKA (reference sequence). The CDR3, as DNA: TGCAGTGCTCCCGGGACAACTGAGAGGAATGAGCAGTTCTTC. It yields the protein CSAPGTTERNEQFF.

In its sample, this clonotype was seen many times. The chain joins TRBV7-6 to TRBJ2-2, with 9 bases aligning to TRBD1. The CDR3 is 14 amino acids. Germline-derived CDR1 and CDR2 are SGHVS and FNYEAQ. Unmatched junction bases numbered 1, after V lost 2 bases and J lost 6 bases. CDR3 coding DNA: TGTGCCAGCAGCTTAACAGGGGGCCCCGGGGAGCTGTTTTTT. Its translation: CASSLTGGPGELFF. The entire variable domain, with the rest obtained from reference TRBV7-6 and TRBJ2-2, is as follows: GAGVSQSPRYKVTKRGQDVALRCDPISGHVSLYWYRQALGQGPEFLTYFNYEAQQDKSGLPNDRFSAERPEGSISTLTIQRTEQRDSAMYRCASSLTGGPGELFFGEGSRLTVL.

The chain is built from TRBV28 and TRBJ2-5, with D perhaps TRBD2 (6 bases). Trimming cost V 7 bases and J 9 bases, with 15 bases left between them. The CDR3 is 12 amino acids. CDR1 is MDHEN, CDR2 SYDVKM, per germline. The CDR3 spells CASTLAFGAQYF. Written as DNA, the CDR3 is TGTGCCAGCACCCTAGCGTTCGGGGCCCAGTACTTC.

This clonotype has a handful of counts. The chain has TRBV4-2 and TRBJ2-7; TRBD1 matches 7 bases. The CDR3 covers 14 residues. V trimming: 1 base; J trimming: 5 bases; junction bases outside the gene matches: 5. The V gene's germline CDR1 is LGHNA and CDR2 YNFKEQ. The CDR3 here is CASSQARQGDEQYF. CDR3 DNA sequence: TGTGCCAGCAGCCAAGCAAGACAGGGTGACGAGCAGTACTTC.

This clonotype was found a few times. The chain recombines TRBV12-3 or TRBV12-4 with TRBJ1-5, with 7 bases matching TRBD1. The ends lost 6 bases at V and 2 bases at J; junction bases unmatched: 7. This CDR3 has 15 amino acids. CDR3 sequence reads: CASSTGVYGNQPQHF. Here the CDR3 DNA reads TGTGCCAGCAGCACAGGGGTTTACGGCAATCAGCCCCAGCATTTT.

The chain carries TRBV28 and TRBJ2-7; TRBD1 matches 10 bases. Germline V gene lookup returns CDR1 MDHEN and CDR2 SYDVKM. The CDR3 loop spans 15 amino acids. Germline trimming cut 7 bases from V and 2 bases from J; bases unmatched to any gene: 8. The CDR3 nucleotides read TGTGCCAGCACCATTGGGACAGGGGCTCCCTACGAGCAGTACTTC. It codes for CASTIGTGAPYEQYF. Supplemented by reference TRBV28 and TRBJ2-7, the full variable domain reads DVKVTQSSRYLVKRTGEKVFLECVQDMDHENMFWYRQDPGLGLRLIYFSYDVKMKEKGDIPEGYSVSREKKERFSLILESASTNQTSMYLCASTIGTGAPYEQYFGPGTRLTVT.

This clonotype was observed at least ten times. The V call is TRBV10-3, the J call TRBJ2-3, with 7 bases that match TRBD2. Trimming took 3 bases from V and 4 from J; bases not matched to a gene: 1. Germline values: CDR1 ENHRY, CDR2 SYGVKD. The CDR3 covers 13 residues. The CDR3 sequence is CAISDGRADTQYF. DNA of the CDR3: TGTGCCATCAGTGATGGGAGGGCAGATACGCAGTATTTT.

This clonotype was recorded at least ten times. The chain recombines TRBV7-9 with TRBJ2-1; 9 bases fit TRBD2. Germline CDR1 and CDR2: SEHNR and FQNEAQ (reference sequence). This CDR3 is built from 16 residues. The junction had 4 bases not matched to a gene; V was cut back by 4 bases and J by 0 bases. The CDR3 protein is CASSSYSGSSYNEQFF. DNA of the CDR3: TGTGCCAGCAGCTCATATAGCGGGAGCTCCTACAATGAGCAGTTCTTC.

This clonotype has just a few counts. J is TRBJ2-7 and V is TRBV28; 9 nucleotides agree with TRBD2. Trimming cost V 7 bases and J 0 bases; bases outside gene matches: 10. This CDR3 is 16 amino acids long. Germline CDR1 reads MDHEN; CDR2 reads SYDVKM. CDR3 coding DNA: TGTGCCAGCACCCCACCAGCGGGAGGAACCTCCTACGAGCAGTACTTC. Translated, it gives CASTPPAGGTSYEQYF.

V and J are TRBV5-1 and TRBJ2-2; the match to TRBD1 covers 9 bases. The CDR3 consists of 19 residues. Per the germline V gene, CDR1 is SGHRS and CDR2 is YFSETQ. Unmatched junction bases numbered 17, after V lost 4 bases and J lost 4 bases. The CDR3 coding sequence is TGCGCCAGCAGCCCGGAAGGGCATTCCGGGACAGGGAGCACCGGGGAGCTGTTTTTT. Its protein is CASSPEGHSGTGSTGELFF.

In nucleotides, the CDR3 is TGTGCCAGCAGCCAAGAATCCTTAGGCGGGGTCGCCGGGGAGCTGTTTTTT. Translated: CASSQESLGGVAGELFF. This chain connects TRBV4-2 to TRBJ2-2, with D perhaps matching TRBD2 (6 bases). Trimming left V 0 bases short and J 6 bases short, with 17 bases between. CDR1 and CDR2 (germline): LGHNA, YNFKEQ. CDR3 size: 17 residues.

In this sample, this clonotype turned up many times. The CDR3 coding sequence is TGCAGTGGTGCGACAGGGATGCGTACAGATACGCAGTATTTT. Translated, it gives CSGATGMRTDTQYF. This chain links TRBV20-1 with TRBJ2-3, with 7 positions matching TRBD1. From germline, CDR1 is DFQATT and CDR2 SNEGSKA (reference sequence). The CDR3 is 14 residues long. Trimming cost V 7 bases and J 3 bases; bases outside gene matches: 10.

This clonotype was counted only a few times. V is TRBV7-3 and J is TRBJ2-7, with 10 bases matching TRBD2. Looked up from germline, CDR1 is SGHTA and CDR2 is FQGTGA. The CDR3 runs 15 residues. The junction had 5 bases not matched to a gene; V was cut back by 1 base and J by 5 bases. CDR3 DNA: TGTGCCAGCAGCTTAATTCCTAGCGGGAGCCACGAGCAGTACTTC. Translated, it gives CASSLIPSGSHEQYF. Combining the CDR3 with reference TRBV7-3 and TRBJ2-7 gives the whole variable domain GAGVSQTPSNKVTEKGKYVELRCDPISGHTALYWYRQSLGQGPEFLIYFQGTGAADDSGLPNDRFFAVRPEGSVSTLKIQRTERGDSAVYLCASSLIPSGSHEQYFGPGTRLTVT.

J is TRBJ2-5 and V is TRBV11-2, with 8 nucleotides matching TRBD1. Germline lookup yields CDR1 SGHAT and CDR2 FQNNGV. This CDR3 contains 14 residues. V trimming: 3 bases; J trimming: 4 bases; junction bases outside the gene matches: 4. The CDR3 loop reads CASSFPGGIETQYF. The CDR3 DNA sequence: TGTGCCAGCAGCTTTCCAGGGGGCATAGAGACCCAGTACTTC.